The TCR beta chain described here comes from a study of blood T cells in healthy people across ages (dated by TCRdb to about 2015). As for the study more broadly: In model experiments, template switching captured roughly one uniquely barcoded TCR beta cDNA molecule for every two T cells. Donors were grouped into four age groups: young (average 16 years), middle-aged (about 40), aged (around 62) and long-lived (about 89). The study analyzed two additional independent replicas of 1 million unique cDNA reads from the same blood draw for two donors, one aged 18 to 30 and one aged 80 or older. Age-related changes in TCR beta repertoire diversity were measured in the study by deep sequencing normalized with unique cDNA molecular identifiers. General study outcomes and caveats: Compared with the aged group, more naive CD4+ T cells, fewer expanded clones and increased TCR diversity were shown by the long-lived group, suggesting age selection. Conclusive comparison of naive and antigen-experienced compartments was prevented by the profiling of bulk unsorted PBMCs. Total diversity estimates from one million sequenced T cells were considered lower bounds and underestimates. Donor CMV infection status was unknown, potentially confounding age-related changes in expanded clonotypes. As age increased, observed TCR beta diversity per million T cells dropped in a roughly linear way, and a significant reduction was already evident by age around 41. There was a strong correlation between observed TCR beta diversity and the percentage of naive T cells measured by flow cytometry.

The donors were roughly 40 Caucasian individuals from Russia, aged roughly 6 to 95 years, who were systemically healthy. Ten milliliters of peripheral blood were drawn from each donor into EDTA-treated Vacutainer tubes. Ficoll-Paque density-gradient centrifugation was used to isolate PBMCs, with at least 6 million per sample. Trizol reagent was used to extract total RNA from PBMCs, with at least 5 micrograms per sample. For every donor, an aliquot of PBMCs went through flow cytometry to measure the percentages of naive CD45RAhigh/CD27high T cells. Libraries were built with 5' RACE. Sequencing instrument: Illumina HiSeq 2500. A second PCR of about 7 to 12 cycles was run with a J-beta primer mix and a sample-barcoded 5' primer. A template-switch 5' adaptor carrying 12 random nucleotides introduced a unique molecular identifier onto each TCR beta cDNA molecule. Each sample yielded at least 3 million CDR3-containing paired-end reads. The Mint cDNA synthesis kit, primed by a TRBC-specific oligonucleotide, was used to synthesize first-strand cDNA from all RNA. Following uracil-DNA glycosylase treatment, all cDNA underwent a first 18-cycle PCR with the universal primers M1SS and BC2_uni_R. In the original analysis: Normalization of each sample was performed by random selection of 1 million high-quality reads, each carrying a distinct molecular identifier. Reads sharing molecular identifiers were discarded rather than binned into consensus sequences. CDR3 identification, clonotype clustering and error correction used MiTCR with a Q25 quality threshold and the strictest error-elimination algorithm. Lower-bound total TCR beta diversity was estimated with a nonparametric unseen species model using Euler transformation. TCRdb trimmed public reads at Q25 via fastp, called clones via MiXCR and kept in-frame beta chains. When rows share a CDR3 protein, they turn into one entry using the most common DNA and genes. TCRdb, not the authors, supplied the V and J calls. This sample gives about 780,000 distinct CDR3 sequences in total; roughly 25% of them show up just once. Around 3% of the sample is held by the ten biggest clonotypes.

The table lists this clonotype with a few counts. What this receptor recognizes is not known. Base qualities are not recorded, but no much larger clone differs from it by a single base. The same specimen was also included in a second study, on T cells of mothers and their children. Looking at the second paper: Donors were nine systemically healthy Caucasian individuals: three mothers and their six children. cDNA synthesis used all of the extracted RNA, with 1.5 ug of RNA in each 15 ul reaction. In the second PCR, the M1S primer introduced both the sample barcodes and 2-4 random nucleotides. Each mother yielded over 8.5 million TCR beta CDR3 reads and each child roughly 3 million reads. Thymic selection similarly shapes TCR recombination output in related and unrelated pairs, with minor effect from inherited differences. Related mother-child pairs always showed normalized repertoire overlap that was slightly higher than in unrelated mother-child pairs, though the difference was never significant. No persistent microchimeric T cell clones were detected, at a sensitivity of 90 to 100 clones per million clonotypes. The study used deep NGS to compare TCR beta repertoires of mothers and children, seeking features distinguishing related mother-child pairs from unrelated individuals. Mothers averaged about 40 +/- 4 years of age and children averaged about 12 +/- 4 years. Libraries were sequenced on Illumina HiSeq 2000 with 100+100 nt paired-end reads after adapter ligation with NEBNext reagents. To avoid cross-contamination, the mother libraries and the child libraries were prepared a month apart and sequenced in separate runs. For each donor, somewhere between roughly 450,000 and 2,000,000 distinct TCR beta clonotypes were identified. Naive TCR beta clonotypes were estimated from low-frequency clonotypes matched to each donor's FACS-determined naive share, without sorting.

Source material: blood. The clonotype comes from a boy aged 5-17 years in good health.

The nucleotides read TGTGCCAGCAGTTCGTACGGGGTCCAAGAGACCCAGTACTTC. Its protein is CASSSYGVQETQYF. Here the chain combines TRBV6-5 and TRBJ2-5; D gene: possibly TRBD2, on 5 matching bases. V is cut by 4 bases and J by 1 base, and the space between the germline ends is 10 bases. CDR3 length: 14 amino acids, cysteine to phenylalanine. Only the CDR3 portion is preserved as DNA: 42 bases, with reading frame beginning at the first base. The germline V gene supplies CDR1 MNHEY and CDR2 SVGAGI.